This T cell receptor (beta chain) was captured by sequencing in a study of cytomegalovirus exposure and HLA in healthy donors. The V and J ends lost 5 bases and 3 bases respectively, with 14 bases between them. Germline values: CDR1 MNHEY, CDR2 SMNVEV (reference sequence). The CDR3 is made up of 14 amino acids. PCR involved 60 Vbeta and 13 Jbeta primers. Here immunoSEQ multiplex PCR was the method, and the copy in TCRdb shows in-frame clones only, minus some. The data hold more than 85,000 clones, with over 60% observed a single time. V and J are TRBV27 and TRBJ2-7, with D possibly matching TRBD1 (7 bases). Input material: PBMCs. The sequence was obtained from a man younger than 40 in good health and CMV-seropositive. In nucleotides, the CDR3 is TGTGCCAGCAGTGCCGCGGGACAGTTCTACGAGCAGTACTTC. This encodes CASSAAGQFYEQYF.